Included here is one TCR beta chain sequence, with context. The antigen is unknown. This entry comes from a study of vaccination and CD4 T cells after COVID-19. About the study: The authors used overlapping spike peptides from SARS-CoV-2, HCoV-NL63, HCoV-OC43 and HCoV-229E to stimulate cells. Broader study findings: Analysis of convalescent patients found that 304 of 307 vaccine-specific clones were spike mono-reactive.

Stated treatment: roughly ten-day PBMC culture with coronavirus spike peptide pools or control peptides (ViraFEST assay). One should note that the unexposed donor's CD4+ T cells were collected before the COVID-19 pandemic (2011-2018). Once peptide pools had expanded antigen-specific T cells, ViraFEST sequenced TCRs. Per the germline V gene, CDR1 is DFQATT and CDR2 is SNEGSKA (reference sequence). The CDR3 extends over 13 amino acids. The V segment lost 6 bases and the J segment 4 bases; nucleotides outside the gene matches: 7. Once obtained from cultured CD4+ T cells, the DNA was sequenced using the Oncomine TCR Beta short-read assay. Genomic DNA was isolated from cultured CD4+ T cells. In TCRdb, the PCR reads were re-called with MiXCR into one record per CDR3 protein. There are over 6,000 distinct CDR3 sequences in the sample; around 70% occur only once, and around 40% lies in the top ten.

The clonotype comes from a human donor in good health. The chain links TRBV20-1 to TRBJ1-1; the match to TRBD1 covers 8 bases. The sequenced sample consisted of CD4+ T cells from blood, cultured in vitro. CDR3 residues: CSAQQGDGTEAFF. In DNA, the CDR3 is TGCAGTGCCCAACAGGGGGATGGCACTGAAGCTTTCTTT.